The source of this TCR beta chain is a study of cytomegalovirus exposure and HLA in healthy donors. The CDR3 totals 16 residues. J was trimmed by 5 bases and V by 0 bases; bases with no gene match: 7. Per the germline V gene, CDR1 is KGHSH and CDR2 is LQKENI. About this clone: The antigen is not known.

13 Jbeta primers and 60 Vbeta primers were used for the PCR. Assay used: immunoSEQ multiplex PCR; TCRdb lists only in-frame clones, some missing. The sample yields more than 120,000 clones, 75% to 80% seen once. General observations from the study: The investigators catalogued 150 or so TCR beta chains as cytomegalovirus-associated. Only CMV serostatus was available as immune exposure information.

The source material was PBMCs. The TCR comes from a woman aged 40-49 years in good health and CMV-seropositive. V and J are TRBV18 and TRBJ2-1, with TRBD1 matching 7 bases. Written as DNA, the CDR3 is TGTGCCAGCTCACCACCGCGGCAGGGGGTTAACAATGAGCAGTTCTTC. This sequence encodes CASSPPRQGVNNEQFF.